Listed here is a single T cell receptor beta chain. Cohorts were assigned according to the clinical history that participants reported. CDR3 length: 14 amino acids. V shed 0 bases and J shed 5 bases, with 8 bases lying between them. Germline CDR1 reads SGHNT; CDR2 reads YENEEA. As handled by the study authors: Reference gene primers were amplified, and this amplification served to estimate nucleated cell counts. The assay was immunoSEQ multiplex PCR, and TCRdb's table has in-frame clones only and misses some. The V and J calls and clone size were taken over from that table, and D and trimming were inferred from the DNA. Here the sample spans about 180,000 clones, 75% to 90% being singletons. The data were taken from a study of blood T cell repertoires in COVID-19. Across the study: Samples representing acute and convalescent COVID-19 were sourced from the United States, Italy and Spain. The analysed material was cDNA or gDNA that came from T cells, B-cell-depleted T cells, or PBMCs.

The clonotype was recovered from a man aged 35-49 years who had recovered from COVID-19. The chain employs TRBV11-3 and TRBJ1-5; D gene unclear. The sequenced sample was PBMCs or T cells enriched from blood (not recorded which). The chain's CDR3 is CASSLDGSDQPQHF. The CDR3 DNA reads TGTGCCAGCAGCTTAGATGGCAGCGATCAGCCCCAGCATTTT.